The next 12 T cell receptor beta chains were all read from a single sample in a study of cytomegalovirus exposure and HLA in healthy donors. 13 Jbeta primers and 60 Vbeta primers were used for the PCR. Assay: immunoSEQ multiplex PCR; the TCRdb copy retains only in-frame clones and omits some. The profile covers more than 110,000 clones, with more than 75% appearing a single time and 3.1% taken by the ten largest. Specimen: PBMCs. The receptors derive from a female donor in good health and CMV-seronegative.

The chain carries TRBV5-4 and TRBJ1-2; 9 positions match TRBD1. Germline assignment: CDR1 SGHNT and CDR2 YYREEE (reference sequence). This CDR3 comprises 13 residues. V lost 4 bases, J lost 8 bases, and 6 bases stayed unmatched. The CDR3 protein is CASSADRGRGYTF. The CDR3 DNA follows: TGTGCCAGCAGCGCGGACAGGGGTCGGGGCTACACCTTC. The variable domain in full, completed from reference TRBV5-4 and TRBJ1-2, reads ETGVTQSPTHLIKTRGQQVTLRCSSQSGHNTVSWYQQALGQGPQFIFQYYREEENGRGNFPPRFSGLQFPNYSSELNVNALELDDSALYLCASSADRGRGYTFGSGTRLTVV.

The chain recombines TRBV2 with TRBJ2-3; D call uncertain. The CDR3 consists of 12 residues. Per germline, CDR1 SNHLY and CDR2 FYNNEI. Trimming shortened V by 6 bases and J by 6 bases, and 10 bases separated the two germline ends. CDR3 loop: CASRENSDTQYF. In DNA form, the CDR3 reads TGTGCCAGCAGGGAAAACTCGGATACGCAGTATTTT.

The chain joins TRBV6-1 to TRBJ1-4; D remains ambiguous. Trimming stripped 4 bases from V and 11 bases from J, with 17 bases between. CDR1 is MNHNS and CDR2 is SASEGT in the germline V gene. CDR3 length: 14 residues. CDR3 bases: TGTGCCAGCAGTGGCTCACATTTAATGGTCAAACTGTTTTTT. Amino acid sequence: CASSGSHLMVKLFF.

V and J are TRBV9 and TRBJ2-7; TRBD1 is a possible D gene (7 bases). Germline assignment: CDR1 SGDLS and CDR2 YYNGEE. This CDR3 contains 17 residues. The V end was cut by 3 bases, the J end by 2 bases, with 21 bases between. The CDR3 sequence is CASSAHHLEGQPYEQYF. The DNA for the CDR3 is TGTGCCAGCAGCGCCCACCACCTGGAGGGACAGCCCTACGAGCAGTACTTC.

J is TRBJ1-2 and V is TRBV7-2; D remains ambiguous. Trimming shortened V by 5 bases and J by 6 bases, and 10 bases separated the two germline ends. Germline values: CDR1 SGHTA, CDR2 FQGNSA. The CDR3 is 12 residues long. In DNA form, the CDR3 reads TGTGCCAGCAGCCCCTCACGGGATGGCTACACCTTC. Residues: CASSPSRDGYTF.

V is TRBV6-4 and J is TRBJ1-5; D perhaps matches TRBD1 (6 bases). Germline V CDR1 and CDR2: MRHNA, SNTAGT. Trimming pared 5 bases from V and 3 bases from J, leaving 17 bases between. The CDR3 has 16 residues. The CDR3 nucleotides read TGTGCCAGCAGTTCTACCGGACAGACCTTCAATCAGCCCCAGCATTTT. The encoded protein is CASSSTGQTFNQPQHF.

V usage is TRBV27 and J usage is TRBJ2-7, with 8 nucleotides matching TRBD2. The length of the CDR3 is 14 residues. Germline loops: CDR1 MNHEY, CDR2 SMNVEV (reference sequence). With V trimmed by 3 bases and J by 2 bases, 3 bases remained unmatched. DNA for the CDR3: TGTGCCAGCAGTTTGGGGACTAGGGCCTACGAGCAGTACTTC. It specifies CASSLGTRAYEQYF.

About this clone itself: This specimen includes other DNA sequences encoding the same CDR3. The chain joins TRBV5-1 to TRBJ2-7, with D uncertain. This CDR3 contains 12 residues. Germline-derived CDR1 and CDR2 are SGHRS and YFSETQ. V lost 3 bases, J lost 4 bases, and 8 bases lay in between. CDR3 region: CASSSETYEQYF. CDR3 nucleotides: TGCGCCAGCAGCTCAGAGACTTACGAGCAGTACTTC.

The V call is TRBV19, the J call TRBJ1-6; the D is unclear. The V gene's germline CDR1 is LNHDA and CDR2 SQIVND (reference sequence). The V and J ends lost 4 bases and 8 bases respectively, with 9 bases between them. The CDR3 has 13 amino acids. The CDR3 DNA follows: TGTGCCAGTAGTAACAGCCTCCATTCACCCCTCCACTTT. This translates into CASSNSLHSPLHF.

This clone has only a few counts. This chain links TRBV2 with TRBJ1-3; D possibly corresponds to TRBD1 (6 bases). Trimming left V 7 bases short and J 5 bases short, with 12 bases between. Germline CDR1 is SNHLY and CDR2 is FYNNEI. This CDR3 comprises 13 residues. The CDR3 nucleotides are TGTGCCAGCAAAGGGCAGGGGAGAAACACCATATATTTT. It codes for CASKGQGRNTIYF.

This clone was counted only a few times. DNA of the CDR3: TGTGCCAGCAGCCTCCCCGGGGGGTACACTGAAGCTTTCTTT. Its protein is CASSLPGGYTEAFF. V gene TRBV11-2 combines with J gene TRBJ1-1, with D perhaps TRBD1 (5 bases). The CDR3 loop spans 14 amino acids. Germline V CDR1 and CDR2: SGHAT, FQNNGV. Deletions cut 5 bases from V and 3 bases from J, with 13 bases between.

This clone has a handful of counts. The rearrangement uses TRBV10-3 and TRBJ1-2, with D possibly TRBD1 on 6 matching bases. Between the trimmed V and J ends, which lost 6 bases and 9 bases, there was a span of 20 bases. This CDR3 contains 14 residues. The germline gives CDR1 ENHRY, CDR2 SYGVKD. In nucleotides, the CDR3 is TGTGCCATCAGGCCAGAGACAGGCTCAGGAAGCTACACCTTC. As protein: CAIRPETGSGSYTF.